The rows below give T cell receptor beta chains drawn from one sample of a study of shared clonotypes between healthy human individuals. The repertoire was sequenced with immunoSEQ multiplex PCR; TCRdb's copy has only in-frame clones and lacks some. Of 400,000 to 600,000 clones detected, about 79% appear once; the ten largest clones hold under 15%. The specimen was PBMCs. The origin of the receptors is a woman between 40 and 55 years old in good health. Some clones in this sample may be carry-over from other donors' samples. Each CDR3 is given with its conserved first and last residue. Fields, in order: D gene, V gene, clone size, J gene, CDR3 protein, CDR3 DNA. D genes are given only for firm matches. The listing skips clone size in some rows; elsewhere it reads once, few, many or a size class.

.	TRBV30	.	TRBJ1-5	CAWSDRAGQPQHF	TGTGCCTGGAGTGACCGGGCTGGTCAGCCCCAGCATTTT
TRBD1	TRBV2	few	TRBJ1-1	CASTRDSGTEAFF	TGTGCCAGCACCAGGGACAGTGGAACTGAAGCTTTCTTT
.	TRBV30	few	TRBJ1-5	CAWSSGNQPQHF	TGTGCCTGGAGTTCTGGGAATCAGCCCCAGCATTTT
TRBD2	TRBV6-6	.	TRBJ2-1	CASSRGGRTSHPEQFF	TGTGCCAGCAGCAGAGGGGGAAGGACTAGCCACCCTGAGCAGTTCTTC
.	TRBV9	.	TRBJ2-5	CASSVGAEETQYF	TGTGCCAGCAGCGTTGGAGCGGAAGAGACCCAGTACTTC
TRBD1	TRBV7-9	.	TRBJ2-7	CASSNDRDSYEQYF	TGTGCCAGCAGCAATGACAGGGACTCCTACGAGCAGTACTTC
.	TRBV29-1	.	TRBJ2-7	CSATRDIGIFEQYF	TGCAGCGCCACCCGGGACATAGGTATTTTCGAGCAGTACTTC
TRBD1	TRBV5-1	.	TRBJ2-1	CASSQGDSHNEQFF	TGCGCCAGCAGCCAAGGGGACAGCCACAATGAGCAGTTCTTC
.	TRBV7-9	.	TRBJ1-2	CASSFTNYGYTF	TGTGCCAGCAGCTTCACTAACTATGGCTACACCTTC
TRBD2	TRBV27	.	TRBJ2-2	CASSRLAAGELFF	TGTGCCAGCAGCCGACTAGCCGCCGGGGAGCTGTTTTTT
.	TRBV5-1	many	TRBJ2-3	CASLRGGSTDTQYF	TGCGCCAGCTTAAGGGGCGGTAGCACAGATACGCAGTATTTT
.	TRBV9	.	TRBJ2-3	CASSVDDGSSTDTQYF	TGTGCCAGCAGCGTAGATGATGGATCTAGCACAGATACGCAGTATTTT
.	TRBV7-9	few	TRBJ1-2	CASSQDGGYTF	TGTGCCAGCAGCCAGGACGGAGGCTACACCTTC
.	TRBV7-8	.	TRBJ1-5	CASSLVGLGGNQPQHF	TGTGCCAGCAGCTTAGTCGGGTTGGGAGGCAATCAGCCCCAGCATTTT
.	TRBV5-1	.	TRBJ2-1	CASSLGILVRDTAYNEQFF	TGCGCCAGCAGCTTAGGAATTTTGGTTCGGGACACTGCCTACAATGAGCAGTTCTTC
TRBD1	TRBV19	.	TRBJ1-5	CASRDRGDNQPQHF	TGTGCCAGCAGGGACAGGGGAGACAATCAGCCCCAGCATTTT
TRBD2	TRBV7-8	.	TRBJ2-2	CASSPGLAGGIDTGELFF	TGTGCCAGCAGCCCCGGGCTAGCGGGAGGGATCGACACCGGGGAGCTGTTTTTT
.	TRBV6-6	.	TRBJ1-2	CASIFEWGDGYTF	TGTGCCAGCATTTTCGAGTGGGGAGATGGCTACACCTTC
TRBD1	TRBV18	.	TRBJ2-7	CASSPGTGTYEQYF	TGTGCCAGCTCACCCGGGACAGGGACCTACGAGCAGTACTTC
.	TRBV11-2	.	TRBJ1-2	CASSSPRTEF	TGTGCCAGCAGCTCCCCCCGGACGGAGTTC
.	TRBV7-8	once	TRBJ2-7	CASSLSRYPPYEQYF	TGTGCCAGCAGCTTATCTAGGTACCCCCCCTACGAGCAGTACTTC
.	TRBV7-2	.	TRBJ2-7	CASSLGHLISSYEQYF	TGTGCCAGCAGCTTAGGGCACCTAATCTCGTCCTACGAGCAGTACTTC